This T cell receptor (beta chain) was sequenced during a study of cytomegalovirus exposure and HLA in healthy donors. General study points: Researchers counted approximately 160 TCR beta chains as cytomegalovirus-associated.

Note on this clone: Its target is unknown.

With 60 Vbeta and 13 Jbeta primers, the PCR was carried out. Some clones are missing from TCRdb's copy, which holds only in-frame ones; the method was immunoSEQ multiplex PCR. Of 150,000 to 200,000 clones detected, around 84% appear once; the ten largest clones hold about 1.7%. The length of the CDR3 is 14 residues. Germline CDR1 and CDR2: MDHEN and SYDVKM. Trimming cost V 2 bases and J 7 bases, with 11 bases left between them. The sample comprised PBMCs. The chain links TRBV28 to TRBJ1-4; TRBD1 might be the D (6 bases). This receptor was identified in a woman aged 18-35 years in good health and CMV-seronegative. CDR3 protein: CASSLSRGGEKLFF. In DNA form, the CDR3 reads TGTGCCAGCAGTTTAAGCAGGGGTGGTGAAAAACTGTTTTTT.